This T cell receptor (beta chain) was found in a study of pediatric ulcerative colitis. The study's findings and limits: No controls had the two rectal clonotypes shared by ulcerative colitis patients. Acute severe colitis showed lower rectal diversity from clonal expansions. Substantially fewer templates came from a couple of patients' blood samples.

The survey-level immunoSEQ assay was used. Measured with immunoSEQ multiplex PCR; TCRdb has only the in-frame clones, and not every one. The table has 12,000 to 15,000 clones, just under 90% seen once. Notes on this clone: Its antigen is currently unknown.

Germline CDR1 reads SNHLY; CDR2 reads FYNNEI. V was clipped by 2 bases and J by 9 bases; unmatched bases: 6. This CDR3 is built from 15 residues. Sequencing was performed on blood. This TCR was recovered from a boy aged 5-17 years with moderate ulcerative colitis. The chain uses TRBV2 and TRBJ2-1; 11 positions match TRBD2. CDR3 nucleotide sequence: TGTGCCAGCAGTGAATTAGCGGGGGGGGACGGTGAGCAGTTCTTC. Translating it yields CASSELAGGDGEQFF.